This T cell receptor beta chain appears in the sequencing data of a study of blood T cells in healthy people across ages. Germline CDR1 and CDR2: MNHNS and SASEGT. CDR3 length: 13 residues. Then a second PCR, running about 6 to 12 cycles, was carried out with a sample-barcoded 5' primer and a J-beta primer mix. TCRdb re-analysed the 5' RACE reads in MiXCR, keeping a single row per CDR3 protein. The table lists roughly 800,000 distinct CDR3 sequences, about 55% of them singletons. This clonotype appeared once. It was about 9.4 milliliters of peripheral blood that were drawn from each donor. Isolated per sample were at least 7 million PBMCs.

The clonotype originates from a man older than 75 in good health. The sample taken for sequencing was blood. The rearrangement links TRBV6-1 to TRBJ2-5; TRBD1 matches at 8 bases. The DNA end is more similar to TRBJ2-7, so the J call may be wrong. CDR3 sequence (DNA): TGTGCCAGCAGTGAGCGACAGGGGCGCGAGCAGTACTTC. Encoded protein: CASSERQGREQYF.